The next 8 T cell receptor beta chains were all read from a single sample in a study of shared clonotypes between healthy human individuals. Using immunoSEQ multiplex PCR, the repertoire was profiled, and TCRdb retains in-frame clones only, with some absent. The table has 950,000 to 1,100,000 clones, about four fifths seen once. The sample taken for sequencing was memory CD4+ T cells from PBMCs. The sample's subset: CD45RA-negative fraction. The receptors shown here come from a man younger than 35 in good health. Some clones in this sample may be carry-over from other donors' samples.

CDR3 DNA: TGTGCCAGCAGCCGGGGACTAGCTGAACCAGATACGCAGTATTTT. This gives the protein CASSRGLAEPDTQYF. This chain connects TRBV4-2 to TRBJ2-3; the match to TRBD2 covers 9 bases. The germline V gene encodes CDR1 LGHNA and CDR2 YNFKEQ. The CDR3 totals 15 residues. Trimming cost V 4 bases and J 4 bases; bases outside gene matches: 6.

The chain's CDR3 is CASSPPSGAGGYTF. CDR3 sequence (DNA): TGCGCCAGCAGCCCTCCCTCGGGAGCGGGTGGCTACACCTTC. The chain uses TRBV5-1 and TRBJ1-2, with no clear D. V dropped 4 bases and J dropped 7 bases, with 17 bases sitting between them. The CDR3 loop spans 14 amino acids. Germline V CDR1 and CDR2: SGHRS, YFSETQ.

For this clone: This specimen includes other DNA sequences encoding the same CDR3. V gene TRBV5-4 combines with J gene TRBJ2-1; TRBD2 matches 11 bases. This CDR3 is built from 15 residues. Germline CDR1 reads SGHNT; CDR2 reads YYREEE (reference sequence). Germline trimming cut 2 bases from V and 3 bases from J; bases unmatched to any gene: 1. The CDR3 reads CASSLTSGGYNEQFF. The CDR3 nucleotides read TGTGCCAGCAGCTTAACTAGCGGGGGCTACAATGAGCAGTTCTTC.

This chain uses TRBV5-1 with TRBJ2-3; 7 bases match TRBD2. After removal of 3 bases from V and 0 bases from J, the junction contained 10 bases not matched to a gene. The CDR3 is 17 amino acids. CDR1 and CDR2 (germline): SGHRS, YFSETQ. This chain's CDR3 is CASSSTLKGGSTDTQYF. In DNA, the CDR3 is TGCGCCAGCAGCTCCACCCTAAAGGGAGGGAGCACAGATACGCAGTATTTT.

This chain links TRBV5-4 with TRBJ2-5; 11 bases agree with TRBD2. J gave up 4 bases and V 4 bases, and 6 bases lay outside the gene matches. The CDR3 runs to 15 residues. Germline V CDR1 and CDR2: SGHNT, YYREEE (reference sequence). The CDR3 coding sequence is TGTGCCAGCAGCCTTCCAGGGACTAGCGGAGAGACCCAGTACTTC. Its translation: CASSLPGTSGETQYF.

The CDR3 here is CASSFDRGYSYEQYF. DNA for the CDR3: TGTGCCAGCAGCTTCGACCGGGGGTACTCCTACGAGCAGTACTTC. V and J are TRBV7-2 and TRBJ2-7; D is perhaps TRBD2 (6 bases). CDR1 is SGHTA, CDR2 FQGNSA, per germline. This CDR3 spans 15 amino acids. V lost 3 bases and J lost 0, with 12 bases in between.

This clone occurred once. The V gene is TRBV4-1, the J gene TRBJ2-6; D call uncertain. This CDR3 has 16 residues. V shed 4 bases and J shed 6 bases, with 16 bases lying between them. In germline, CDR1 is MGHRA, CDR2 YSYEKL. This CDR3 reads CASSLLPGPPANVLTF. The DNA for the CDR3 is TGCGCCAGCAGCCTCTTGCCCGGGCCCCCGGCCAACGTCCTGACTTTC.

To note about this clone: This may be a read error: a much more frequent sequence differs by one nucleotide. The rearrangement uses TRBV18 and TRBJ2-5; 9 bases agree with TRBD1. The DNA end is more similar to TRBJ2-7, so the J call may be wrong. Germline CDR1 reads KGHSH; CDR2 reads LQKENI. The CDR3 has 14 amino acids. CDR3 loop: CASSLPQGAGEQYF. CDR3 DNA: TGTGCCAGCTCACTCCCACAGGGGGCGGGCGAGCAGTACTTC.